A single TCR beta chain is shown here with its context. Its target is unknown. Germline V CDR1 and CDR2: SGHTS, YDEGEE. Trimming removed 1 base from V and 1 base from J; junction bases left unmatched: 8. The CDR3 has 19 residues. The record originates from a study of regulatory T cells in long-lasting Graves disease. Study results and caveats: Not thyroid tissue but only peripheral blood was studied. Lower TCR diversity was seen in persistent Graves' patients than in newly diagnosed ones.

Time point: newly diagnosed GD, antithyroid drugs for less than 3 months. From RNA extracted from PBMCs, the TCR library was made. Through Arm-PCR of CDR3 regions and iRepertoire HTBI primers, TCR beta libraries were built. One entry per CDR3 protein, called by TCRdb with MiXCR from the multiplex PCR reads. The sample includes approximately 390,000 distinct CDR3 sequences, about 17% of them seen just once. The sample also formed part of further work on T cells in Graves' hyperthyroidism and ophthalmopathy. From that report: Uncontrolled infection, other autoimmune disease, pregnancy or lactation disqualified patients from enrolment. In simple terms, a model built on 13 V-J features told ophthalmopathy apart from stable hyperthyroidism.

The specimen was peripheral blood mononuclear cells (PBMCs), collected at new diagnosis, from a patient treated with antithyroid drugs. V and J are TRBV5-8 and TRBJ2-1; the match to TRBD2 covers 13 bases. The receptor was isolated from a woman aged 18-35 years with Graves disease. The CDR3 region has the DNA TGTGCCAGCAGCTTGTGGGGGACTAGCGGGGCCCCGTCCTACAATGAGCAGTTCTTC. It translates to CASSLWGTSGAPSYNEQFF.